This TCR beta chain appears in the sequencing data of a study of Ad26.COV2.S vaccination and SARS-CoV-2 variants. Trimming removed 5 bases at V and 5 bases at J, with 16 bases between. CDR3 length: 13 amino acids. CDR1 and CDR2 from the germline V gene are SQVTM and ANQGSEA. Overall study findings and caveats: Responses of T cells in total may have been underestimated by the TCR breadth and depth analyses. Individuals receiving vaccine had higher spike-specific TCR breadth than placebo recipients did.

The treatment was: 15 to 20 received Ad26.COV2.S at low or high dose, single or two shots; roughly 5 received placebo; per-sample allocation not given. The samples were gathered on day 63 after the first injection of vaccine or placebo. At a Boston site, the person donating was an adult of 18-55 years. On this clone: Its matching antigen is unknown.

Produced via immunoSEQ multiplex PCR; TCRdb's table is partial and in-frame only. The sample lists about 480,000 clones; roughly 87% were seen once. The clonotype was recovered from a person aged 18-65 years who received the Ad26.COV2.S COVID-19 vaccine or a placebo. J is TRBJ2-7 and V is TRBV29-1; no clear D. Sequenced here: peripheral blood, sampled in a trial of Ad26.COV2.S vaccine versus placebo. CDR3 nucleotide sequence: TGCAGCGTTTCACCTAGTCTCGCGGACGAGCAGTACTTC. Residues: CSVSPSLADEQYF.